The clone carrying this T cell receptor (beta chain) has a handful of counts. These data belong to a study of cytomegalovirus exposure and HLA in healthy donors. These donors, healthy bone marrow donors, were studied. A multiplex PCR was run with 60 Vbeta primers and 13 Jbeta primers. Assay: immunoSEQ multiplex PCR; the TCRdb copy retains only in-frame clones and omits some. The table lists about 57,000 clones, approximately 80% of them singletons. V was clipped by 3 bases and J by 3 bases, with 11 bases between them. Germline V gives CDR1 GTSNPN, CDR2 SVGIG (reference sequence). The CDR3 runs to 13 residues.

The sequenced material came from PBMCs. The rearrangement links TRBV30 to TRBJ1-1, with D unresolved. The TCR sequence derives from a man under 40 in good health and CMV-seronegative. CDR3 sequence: CAWRLREDTEAFF. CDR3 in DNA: TGTGCCTGGAGGCTGAGGGAGGACACTGAAGCTTTCTTT.